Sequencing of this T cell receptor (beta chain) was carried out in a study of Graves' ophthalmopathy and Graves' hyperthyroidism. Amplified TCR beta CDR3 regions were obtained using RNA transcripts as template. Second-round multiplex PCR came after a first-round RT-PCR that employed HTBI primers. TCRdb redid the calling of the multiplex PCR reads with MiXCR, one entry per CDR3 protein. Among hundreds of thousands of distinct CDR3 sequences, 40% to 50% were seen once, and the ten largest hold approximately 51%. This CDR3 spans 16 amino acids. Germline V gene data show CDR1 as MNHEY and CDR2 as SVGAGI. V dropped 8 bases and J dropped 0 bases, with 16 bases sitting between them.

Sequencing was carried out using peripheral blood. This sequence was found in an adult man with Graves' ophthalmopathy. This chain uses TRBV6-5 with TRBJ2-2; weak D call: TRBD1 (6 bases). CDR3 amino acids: CASCFTGSANTGELFF. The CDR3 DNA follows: TGTGCCAGCTGTTTCACAGGGAGCGCGAACACCGGGGAGCTGTTTTTT.